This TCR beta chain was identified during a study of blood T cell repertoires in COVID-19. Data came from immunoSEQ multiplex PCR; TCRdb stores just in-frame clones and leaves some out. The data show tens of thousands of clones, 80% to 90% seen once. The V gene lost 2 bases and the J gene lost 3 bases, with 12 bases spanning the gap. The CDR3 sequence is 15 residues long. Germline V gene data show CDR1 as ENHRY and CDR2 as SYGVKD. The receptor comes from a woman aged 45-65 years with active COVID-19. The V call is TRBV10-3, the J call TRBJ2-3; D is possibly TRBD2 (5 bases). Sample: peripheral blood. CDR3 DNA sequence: TGTGCCATCAGTGAGCTACCGGGAATTACAGATACGCAGTATTTT. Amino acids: CAISELPGITDTQYF.